The present entry profiles one TCR beta chain with its context. What it binds is not known. These data come from a study of T cell repertoires in cytomegalovirus infection. Germline values: CDR1 SGHKS, CDR2 YYEKEE (reference sequence). Trimming took 2 bases from V and 7 from J, leaving 15 bases between them. The CDR3 has 14 amino acids. General study findings and limits: Based on cumulative public TCR beta family frequency, carriers of CMV plus the relevant HLA were identified.

One entry per CDR3 protein results from TCRdb running MiXCR on the reads. The sample has hundreds of thousands of distinct CDR3 sequences, about 40% seen once. This TCR was recovered from a human donor in good health (CMV status not recorded). Some clones in this sample may be carry-over from other donors' samples. Sequenced material: PBMCs. The chain combines TRBV5-5 with TRBJ2-5; tentative D call: TRBD1 (6 bases). Here the CDR3 DNA reads TGTGCCAGCAGCTTCGCTACAGGGCGAGGGACCCAGTACTTC. This gives the protein CASSFATGRGTQYF.